Listed below are T cell receptor beta chains from one sample, sequenced in a study of blood T cell repertoires in COVID-19. Libraries were prepared by immunoSEQ multiplex PCR; TCRdb keeps only in-frame clonotypes and omits some of them. The repertoire includes 32,000 or so clones, about 85% of them detected once, and approximately 2% sits in the top ten. The sequenced material came from peripheral blood. These receptors were collected from a man over 45 with active or convalescent COVID-19. The CDR3 runs from the conserved cysteine through the conserved F or W. The D gene is left open where the match is weak. Where a row states a size, it is once, few, many or the class of an expanded clone; other rows omit it.

>-|TRBJ2-7|TRBD2|TRBV7-2
CASSSTGLAGDEQYF
TGTGCCAGCAGCTCCACGGGACTAGCGGGAGACGAGCAGTACTTC
>-|TRBJ2-7|TRBD2|TRBV29-1
CSVEAGGDEQYF
TGCAGCGTTGAAGCGGGAGGGGACGAGCAGTACTTC
>-|TRBJ2-2|-|TRBV19
CASSPRVANTGELFF
TGTGCCAGTAGCCCCAGGGTCGCGAACACCGGGGAGCTGTTTTTT
>-|TRBJ2-5|-|TRBV2
CASSESQNKETQYF
TGTGCCAGCAGTGAATCCCAGAATAAAGAGACCCAGTACTTC
>-|TRBJ1-6|TRBD1|TRBV28
CASSLPGQGSNSPLHF
TGTGCCAGCAGTTTGCCGGGACAGGGGAGCAATTCACCCCTCCACTTT
>-|TRBJ1-1|-|TRBV27
CASSPDSLNTEAFF
TGTGCCAGCAGCCCGGACTCCTTGAACACTGAAGCTTTCTTT
>-|TRBJ1-5|TRBD1|TRBV5-1
CASSPTTGQKYQPQHF
TGCGCCAGCAGCCCTACGACAGGGCAAAAGTATCAGCCCCAGCATTTT
>-|TRBJ2-7|TRBD1|TRBV27
CASSLPRTGGNYEQYF
TGTGCCAGCAGTTTACCCAGGACAGGTGGGAACTACGAGCAGTACTTC
>-|TRBJ2-1|TRBD2|TRBV10-3
CAINHGTSGSGVEQFF
TGTGCCATCAATCACGGGACTAGCGGTTCGGGGGTTGAGCAGTTCTTC
>once|TRBJ1-5|-|TRBV4-1
CASSQEGRLSNQPQHF
TGCGCCAGCAGCCAAGAGGGGCGCTTAAGCAATCAGCCCCAGCATTTT